This TCR beta chain was identified during a study of regulatory and conventional T cells in RAG deficiency. Study results and caveats: Omenn patients showed >90% Treg-Tconv overlap and shorter CDR3 lengths.

Genomic DNA came from blood regulatory T cells gated CD4+ CD25-high CD127-low. Remarks on this clone: Its antigen is unidentified.

TCRdb's copy holds only in-frame clones and misses some; the assay was immunoSEQ multiplex PCR. The repertoire holds some 7,700 clones, with approximately 95% as singletons. V was shortened by 5 bases and J by 4 bases, with 12 bases between the two germline ends. From germline, CDR1 is SGHTA and CDR2 FQGNSA. The CDR3 extends over 14 amino acids. The data also belong to a second study, concerning regulatory T cells. Per that paper: Primers: 52 TRBV forward and 13 TRBJ reverse.

The origin of this receptor is a human donor in good health. The chain combines TRBV7-2 with TRBJ1-5; no reliable D call. What was sequenced was CD127- CD25+ CD4+ Tregs sorted from blood. The CDR3 spells CASSLRSGNQPQHF. The CDR3 nucleotides are TGTGCCAGCAGCCTACGGTCTGGTAATCAGCCCCAGCATTTT.